Only a few counts were recorded for the clone carrying this T cell receptor beta chain. What it binds is not known. The data stem from a study of beta chain features in type 1 diabetes. The study, taken as a whole, reports: With patients and controls alike, PCR might favor shorter templates to an equal degree. In every one of the four CD4+ subsets, TCRB CDR3s were moderately but significantly shorter in Type 1 diabetes patients.

Losses at the gene ends were 3 bases for V and 4 bases for J; bases not matched to a gene: 3. The CDR3 has 14 residues. Germline-derived CDR1 and CDR2 are LGHNA and YSLEER. The isolated RNA, all of it, was reverse transcribed, so expressed TCRB transcripts were what got sequenced. TCRdb's copy holds only in-frame clones and misses some; the assay was immunoSEQ multiplex PCR. The sample has approximately 600,000 clones; 9.5% to 15% are singletons. The source material was naive CD4+ T cells from blood. The sequence derives from a man aged 25-45 years with type 1 diabetes. The V gene is TRBV4-3, the J gene TRBJ1-1; 9 nucleotides match TRBD1. This CDR3 reads CASSHRQGGTEAFF. The DNA of the CDR3 is TGCGCCAGCAGCCACAGACAGGGGGGCACTGAAGCTTTCTTT.